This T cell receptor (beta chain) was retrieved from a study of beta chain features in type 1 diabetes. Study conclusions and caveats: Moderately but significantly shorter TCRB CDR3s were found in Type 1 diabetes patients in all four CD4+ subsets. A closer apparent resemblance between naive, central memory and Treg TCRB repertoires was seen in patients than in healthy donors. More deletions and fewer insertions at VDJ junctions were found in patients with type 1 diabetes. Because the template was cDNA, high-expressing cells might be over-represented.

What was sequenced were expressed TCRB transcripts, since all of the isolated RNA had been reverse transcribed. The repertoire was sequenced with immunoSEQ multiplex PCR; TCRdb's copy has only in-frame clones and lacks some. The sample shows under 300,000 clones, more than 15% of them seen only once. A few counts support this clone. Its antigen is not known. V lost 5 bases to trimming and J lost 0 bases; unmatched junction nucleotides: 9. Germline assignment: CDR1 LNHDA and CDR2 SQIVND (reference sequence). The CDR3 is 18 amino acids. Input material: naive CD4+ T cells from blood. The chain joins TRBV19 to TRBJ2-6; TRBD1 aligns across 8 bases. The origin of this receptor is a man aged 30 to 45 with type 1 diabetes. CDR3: CASSPRDRKSSGANVLTF. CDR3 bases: TGTGCCAGTAGTCCCCGGGACAGGAAGAGCTCTGGGGCCAACGTCCTGACTTTC. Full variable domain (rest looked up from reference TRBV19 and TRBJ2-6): DGGITQSPKYLFRKEGQNVTLSCEQNLNHDAMYWYRQDPGQGLRLIYYSQIVNDFQKGDIAEGYSVSREKKESFPLTVTSAQKNPTAFYLCASSPRDRKSSGANVLTFGAGSRLTVL.